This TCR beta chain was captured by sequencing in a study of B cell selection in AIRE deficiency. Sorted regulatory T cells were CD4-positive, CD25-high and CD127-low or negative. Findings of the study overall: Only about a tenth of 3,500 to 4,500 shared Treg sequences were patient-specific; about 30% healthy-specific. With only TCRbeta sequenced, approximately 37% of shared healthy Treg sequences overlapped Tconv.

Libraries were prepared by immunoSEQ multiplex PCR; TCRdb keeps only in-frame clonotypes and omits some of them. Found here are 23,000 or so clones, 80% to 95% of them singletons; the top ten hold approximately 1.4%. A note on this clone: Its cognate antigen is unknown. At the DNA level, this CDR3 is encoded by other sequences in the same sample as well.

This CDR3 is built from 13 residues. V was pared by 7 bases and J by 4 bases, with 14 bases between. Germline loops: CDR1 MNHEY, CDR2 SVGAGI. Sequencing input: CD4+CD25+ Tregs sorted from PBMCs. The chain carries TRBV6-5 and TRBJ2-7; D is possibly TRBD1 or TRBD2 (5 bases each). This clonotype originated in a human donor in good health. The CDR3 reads CASKPGRLYEQYF. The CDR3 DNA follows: TGTGCCAGCAAGCCGGGACGCCTTTACGAGCAGTACTTC.